This T cell receptor (beta chain) originates from a study of PD-1 blockade in classical Hodgkin lymphoma. Whole-study results and caveats: The baseline diversity of complete responders showed similarity to that of newly diagnosed patients. Reported findings placed baseline TCR diversity lower in newly diagnosed patients (compared with healthy donors). By C4D1, diversity of CD4+ TCRs had risen significantly, whereas that of CD8+ TCRs had not.

CDR1 is MNHNS, CDR2 SASEGT, per germline. The CDR3 extends over 14 amino acids. Deletions cut 7 bases from V and 3 bases from J, with 13 bases between. With no exception, relapse followed autologous stem cell transplantation in all patients, and brentuximab vedotin exposure varied. Complete response, partial response or progressive disease made up the best responses. TCRdb keeps only in-frame clones here, not all; method: immunoSEQ multiplex PCR. The sample contains tens of thousands of clones, roughly 70% of which appear only once. This clone has only a few counts. Its matching antigen is unknown. The sequencing used peripheral blood mononuclear cells (PBMCs), collected before the second cycle of nivolumab. This clonotype originated in a human donor with classical Hodgkin lymphoma. The V and J genes are TRBV6-1 and TRBJ1-5; TRBD1 might be the D (6 bases). CDR3 bases: TGTGCCAGCATCTTCACAGGGTCCAATCAGCCCCAGCATTTT. This gives the protein CASIFTGSNQPQHF.